This T cell receptor beta chain was identified during a study of control samples from healthy donors and cancer patients. J was trimmed by 9 bases and V by 5 bases; bases with no gene match: 8. The germline V gene encodes CDR1 LNHDA and CDR2 SQIVND (reference sequence). The CDR3 consists of 14 residues. The data were produced by immunoSEQ multiplex PCR, yet TCRdb's version contains in-frame clones alone and is incomplete. The repertoire holds roughly 200,000 clones, with 85% to 95% as singletons. The sample taken for sequencing was blood. The chain joins TRBV19 to TRBJ2-1; 9 nucleotides line up with TRBD1. The TCR originated in a man between 18 and 29 years old in good health. The CDR3 coding sequence is TGTGCCAGTAGTCTTCGGGACAGGGTGAGTGAGCAGTTCTTC. Protein product: CASSLRDRVSEQFF.